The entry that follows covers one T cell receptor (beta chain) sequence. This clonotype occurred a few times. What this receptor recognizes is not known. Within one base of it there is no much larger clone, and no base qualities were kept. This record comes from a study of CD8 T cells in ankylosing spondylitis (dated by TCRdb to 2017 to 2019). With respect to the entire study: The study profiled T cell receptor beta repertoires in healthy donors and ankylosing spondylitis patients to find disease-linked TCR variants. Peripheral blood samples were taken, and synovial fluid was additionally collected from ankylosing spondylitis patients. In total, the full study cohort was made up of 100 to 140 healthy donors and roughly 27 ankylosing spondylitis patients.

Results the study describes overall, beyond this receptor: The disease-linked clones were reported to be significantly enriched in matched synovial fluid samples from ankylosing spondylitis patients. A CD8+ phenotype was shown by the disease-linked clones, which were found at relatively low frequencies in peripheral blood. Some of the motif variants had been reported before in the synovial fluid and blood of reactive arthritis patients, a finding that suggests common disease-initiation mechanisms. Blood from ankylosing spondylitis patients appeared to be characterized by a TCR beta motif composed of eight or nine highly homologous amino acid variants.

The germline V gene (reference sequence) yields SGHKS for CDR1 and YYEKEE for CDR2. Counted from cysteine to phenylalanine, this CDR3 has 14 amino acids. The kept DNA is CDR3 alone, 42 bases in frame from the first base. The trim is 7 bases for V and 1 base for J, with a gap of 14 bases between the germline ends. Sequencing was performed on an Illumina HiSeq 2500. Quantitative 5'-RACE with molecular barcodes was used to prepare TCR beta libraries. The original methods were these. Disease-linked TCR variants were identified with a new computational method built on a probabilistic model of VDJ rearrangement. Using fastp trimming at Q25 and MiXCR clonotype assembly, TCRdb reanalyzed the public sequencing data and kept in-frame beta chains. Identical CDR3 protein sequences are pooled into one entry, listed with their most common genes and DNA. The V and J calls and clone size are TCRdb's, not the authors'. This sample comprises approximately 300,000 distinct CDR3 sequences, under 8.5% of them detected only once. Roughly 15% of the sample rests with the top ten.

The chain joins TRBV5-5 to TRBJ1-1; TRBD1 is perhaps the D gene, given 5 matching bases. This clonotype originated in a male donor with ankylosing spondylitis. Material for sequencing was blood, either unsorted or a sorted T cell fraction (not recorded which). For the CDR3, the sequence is CASFPRGRNTEAFF. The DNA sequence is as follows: TGTGCCAGCTTCCCGCGGGGGAGGAACACTGAAGCTTTCTTT.